A selection of T cell receptor beta chains follows, all from one sample in a study of cytomegalovirus exposure and HLA in healthy donors. Sequenced by immunoSEQ multiplex PCR; TCRdb stores in-frame clones only, minus some. The sample has some 180,000 clones; around 75% are singletons. The sample taken for sequencing was PBMCs. These receptors all stem from a male donor in good health and CMV-seronegative. Both conserved end residues are part of each CDR3. A D gene is named only where the DNA matches it firmly. Size is omitted from some rows. Given values are once, few, many or a class for expanded clones.

TRBD1	-	TRBJ1-2	TRBV18	CASSRVTTGDYGYTF	TGTGCCAGCTCTCGGGTGACGACAGGGGATTATGGCTACACCTTC
-	-	TRBJ1-6	TRBV6-1	CASTWVGTTNSPLHF	TGTGCCAGCACCTGGGTGGGGACAACCAATTCACCCCTCCACTTT
-	-	TRBJ1-4	TRBV7-6	CASSSQIPSATNEKLFF	TGTGCCAGCAGCTCCCAAATCCCGTCGGCAACTAATGAAAAACTGTTTTTT
TRBD1	once	TRBJ1-6	TRBV6-6	CASSSTGGSSPLHF	TGTGCCAGCAGTTCAACAGGGGGGTCGTCACCCCTCCACTTT
TRBD1	-	TRBJ1-3	TRBV7-8	CASSIRTGVSGNTIYF	TGTGCCAGCAGCATTCGGACAGGGGTGTCAGGAAACACCATATATTTT
-	-	TRBJ2-7	TRBV7-9	CSSSVSSYEQYF	TGTTCCAGCAGCGTTAGCTCCTACGAGCAGTACTTC
TRBD1	-	TRBJ2-7	TRBV19	CATGTGGFNEQYF	TGTGCCACAGGGACAGGGGGATTCAACGAGCAGTACTTC
TRBD1	-	TRBJ2-7	TRBV6-5	CASSYSGTEYYEQYF	TGTGCCAGCAGTTACAGTGGGACAGAATACTACGAGCAGTACTTC
TRBD2	-	TRBJ2-7	TRBV30	CAWRVGLAGARSYEQYF	TGTGCCTGGAGAGTGGGACTAGCGGGGGCTCGCTCCTACGAGCAGTACTTC
TRBD1	-	TRBJ2-3	TRBV27	CASSFIGDRDTDTQYF	TGTGCCAGCAGTTTTATTGGGGACAGGGATACAGATACGCAGTATTTT
-	few	TRBJ2-2	TRBV7-9	CASSSTQSYANTGELFF	TGTGCCAGCAGCTCCACCCAAAGCTACGCGAACACCGGGGAGCTGTTTTTT
TRBD1	once	TRBJ1-5	TRBV11-2	CASSSEDREGQPQHF	TGTGCCAGCAGCTCAGAAGACAGGGAAGGGCAGCCCCAGCATTTT
-	-	TRBJ2-6	TRBV5-1	CASSGSDSSGANVLTF	TGCGCCAGCAGCGGGTCCGACAGCTCTGGGGCCAACGTCCTGACTTTC
-	-	TRBJ1-1	TRBV2	CASSAGQSNTEAFF	TGTGCCAGCAGCGCCGGACAGTCGAACACTGAAGCTTTCTTT
TRBD1	-	TRBJ2-4	TRBV5-4	CASSSQGASNIQYF	TGTGCCAGCAGCTCACAGGGGGCGAGCAACATTCAGTACTTC
-	-	TRBJ1-2	TRBV6-6	CASLPDSRRGYTF	TGTGCCAGCTTACCGGACAGTCGCCGCGGCTACACCTTC
TRBD1	-	TRBJ1-2	TRBV28	CASSPGQSNYGYTF	TGTGCCAGCAGTCCGGGACAGTCTAACTATGGCTACACCTTC
-	once	TRBJ2-3	TRBV4-3	CASSQAPTRADTQYF	TGCGCCAGCAGCCAGGCACCTACACGGGCAGATACGCAGTATTTT
TRBD2	-	TRBJ2-1	TRBV5-1	CASSLGLAEGNEQFF	TGCGCCAGCAGCTTGGGACTAGCGGAGGGAAATGAGCAGTTCTTC
TRBD1	-	TRBJ1-5	TRBV30	CAWSAGTGGTQPQHF	TGTGCCTGGAGCGCCGGGACAGGGGGTACTCAGCCCCAGCATTTT
TRBD1	-	TRBJ1-5	TRBV27	CASSSTGEAQPQHF	TGTGCCAGCAGTTCCACAGGGGAGGCTCAGCCCCAGCATTTT
TRBD1	-	TRBJ2-7	TRBV6-5	CASSYSGTGGNEQYF	TGTGCCAGCAGTTACTCGGGGACAGGGGGAAACGAGCAGTACTTC
-	-	TRBJ2-3	TRBV28	CASSLGGSDTQYF	TGTGCCAGCAGTTTAGGGGGCTCAGATACGCAGTATTTT
-	-	TRBJ1-5	TRBV30	CAWSLPNFNQPQHF	TGTGCCTGGAGTCTACCGAACTTCAATCAGCCCCAGCATTTT
TRBD1	few	TRBJ2-7	TRBV7-2	CASSLATGGTGSYEQYF	TGTGCCAGCAGCTTAGCGACAGGGGGAACCGGCTCCTACGAGCAGTACTTC
-	few	TRBJ1-2	TRBV5-6	CASSLAGQNYGYTF	TGTGCCAGCAGCTTGGCCGGACAGAACTATGGCTACACCTTC
TRBD2	-	TRBJ2-1	TRBV30	CAWVEGAGGNEQFF	TGTGCCTGGGTGGAAGGAGCGGGAGGAAATGAGCAGTTCTTC
TRBD2	once	TRBJ2-1	TRBV7-2	CASSSLGTSRNEQFF	TGTGCCAGCAGCTCCCTAGGGACTAGCCGGAATGAGCAGTTCTTC
-	-	TRBJ1-2	TRBV5-4	CASSLERRVYGYTF	TGTGCCAGCAGCTTGGAGCGCAGGGTGTATGGCTACACCTTC
-	-	TRBJ1-2	TRBV7-3	CASSLNQGYGYTF	TGTGCCAGCAGCTTAAACCAGGGGTATGGCTACACCTTC
TRBD1	-	TRBJ1-3	TRBV4-3	CASSAGQGTTGNTIYF	TGCGCCAGCAGCGCGGGACAGGGGACAACTGGAAACACCATATATTTT
-	-	TRBJ1-1	TRBV30	CAWSVSRQTEAFF	TGTGCCTGGAGTGTAAGTCGACAGACTGAAGCTTTCTTT
-	-	TRBJ2-3	TRBV6-7	CASSYSSRGAATDTQYF	TGTGCCAGCAGTTACTCGTCTCGGGGGGCGGCCACAGATACGCAGTATTTT
-	-	TRBJ2-4	TRBV28	CASSPGFQGNIQYF	TGTGCCAGCAGTCCGGGTTTCCAGGGGAACATTCAGTACTTC
TRBD1	-	TRBJ1-5	TRBV7-2	CASSLTGADQPQHF	TGTGCCAGCAGCCTGACAGGGGCGGATCAGCCCCAGCATTTT
-	-	TRBJ1-5	TRBV5-8	CASSPDFPNQPQHF	TGTGCCAGCAGCCCAGACTTTCCCAATCAGCCCCAGCATTTT
TRBD1	few	TRBJ1-2	TRBV11-2	CASSHGGRGLINYGYTF	TGTGCCAGCAGCCACGGCGGGAGGGGGCTTATAAACTATGGCTACACCTTC
TRBD1	once	TRBJ1-5	TRBV5-1	CASSFGQGNQPQHF	TGCGCCAGCAGCTTCGGACAGGGTAATCAGCCCCAGCATTTT